This T cell receptor beta chain was documented in a study of cytomegalovirus exposure and HLA in healthy donors. The CDR3 runs 14 residues. Between the trimmed V and J ends, which lost 3 bases and 7 bases, there was a span of 13 bases. The germline V gene encodes CDR1 LNHDA and CDR2 SQIVND (reference sequence). The PCR was carried out with 60 Vbeta primers and 13 Jbeta primers. Sequenced by immunoSEQ multiplex PCR; TCRdb stores in-frame clones only, minus some. The data show under 200,000 clones, about nine tenths seen once. Concerning this clone: Its antigen is not identified.

Broader study findings: Further analysis, carried out later, found HLA-associated TCR beta chains more clonally expanded than equally common other chains.

The sequencing sample was made of PBMCs. The receptor's source is a boy under 10 years old in good health and CMV-seronegative. The V call is TRBV19, the J call TRBJ1-5, with a weak D call TRBD1 (6 bases). The CDR3 here is CASSIQGLGQPQHF. The CDR3 region has the DNA TGTGCCAGTAGTATCCAGGGGTTAGGGCAGCCCCAGCATTTT.